This TCR beta chain comes out of a study of cytomegalovirus exposure and HLA in healthy donors. At the level of the study: The same platform was used for the 130 or so validation repertoires as for the approximately 630 first-cohort repertoires, as reported in a later analysis. Findings and limits, study-wide: Most TCR sequences were rare, but some public TCRs occurred in many donors.

The germline V gene has CDR1 SQVTM and CDR2 ANQGSEA. The CDR3 has 17 residues. With 5 bases clipped from V and 0 bases from J, the junction kept 5 bases outside the gene matches. A word on this clone: Its antigen is undetermined.

Separation from the roughly 600-subject first cohort characterized the roughly 120-subject validation cohort, to which the donors belonged. TCRdb's table, derived via immunoSEQ multiplex PCR, lists solely in-frame clones and lacks some. The sample includes 150,000 to 200,000 clones, roughly 86% of them seen just once. This receptor was taken from a woman in her late teens or twenties in good health and CMV-seronegative. The gene calls are TRBV29-1 and TRBJ2-6, with 12 bases aligning to TRBD2. Sequenced sample: PBMCs. The CDR3 DNA follows: TGCAGCGTTCCTCGGACTAGCGGGGACTCTGGGGCCAACGTCCTGACTTTC. It translates to CSVPRTSGDSGANVLTF.